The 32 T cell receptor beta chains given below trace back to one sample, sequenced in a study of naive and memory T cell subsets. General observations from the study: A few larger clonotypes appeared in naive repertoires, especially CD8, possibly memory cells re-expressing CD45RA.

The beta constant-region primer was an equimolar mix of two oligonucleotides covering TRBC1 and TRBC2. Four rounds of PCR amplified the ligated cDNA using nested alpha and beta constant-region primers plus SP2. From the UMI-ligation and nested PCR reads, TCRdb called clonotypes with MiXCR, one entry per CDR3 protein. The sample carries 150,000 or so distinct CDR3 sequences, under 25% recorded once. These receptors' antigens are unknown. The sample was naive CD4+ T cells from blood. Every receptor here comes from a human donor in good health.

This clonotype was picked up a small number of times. This CDR3 reads CASSLLPSNQPQHF. CDR3 in DNA: TGTGCCAGCAGTTTGCTGCCTTCCAATCAGCCCCAGCATTTT. The chain has TRBV28 and TRBJ1-5; unclear D gene. There are 14 residues in the CDR3. V shed 3 bases and J shed 3 bases, with 9 bases lying between them. CDR1 and CDR2 (germline): MDHEN, SYDVKM.

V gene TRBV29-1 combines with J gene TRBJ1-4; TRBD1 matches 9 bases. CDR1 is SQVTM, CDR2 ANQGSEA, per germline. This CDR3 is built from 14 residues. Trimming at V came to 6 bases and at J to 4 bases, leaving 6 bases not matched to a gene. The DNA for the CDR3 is TGCAGCGTCCTGGACAGGGGAATTAATGAAAAACTGTTTTTT. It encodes CSVLDRGINEKLFF.

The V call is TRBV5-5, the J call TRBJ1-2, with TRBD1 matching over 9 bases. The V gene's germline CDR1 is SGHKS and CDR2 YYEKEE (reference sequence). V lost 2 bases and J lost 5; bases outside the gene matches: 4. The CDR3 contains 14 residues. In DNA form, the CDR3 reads TGTGCCAGCAGCTTTGCAGGACAGGGGTATGGCTACACCTTC. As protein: CASSFAGQGYGYTF.

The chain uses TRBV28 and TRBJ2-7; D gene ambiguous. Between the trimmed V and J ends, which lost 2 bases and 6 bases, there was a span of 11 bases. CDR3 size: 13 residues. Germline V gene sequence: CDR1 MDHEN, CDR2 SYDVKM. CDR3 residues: CASSLDGLAEQYF. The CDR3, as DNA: TGTGCCAGCAGTTTAGACGGATTGGCCGAGCAGTACTTC. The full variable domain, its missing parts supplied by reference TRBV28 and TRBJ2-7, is DVKVTQSSRYLVKRTGEKVFLECVQDMDHENMFWYRQDPGLGLRLIYFSYDVKMKEKGDIPEGYSVSREKKERFSLILESASTNQTSMYLCASSLDGLAEQYFGPGTRLTVT.

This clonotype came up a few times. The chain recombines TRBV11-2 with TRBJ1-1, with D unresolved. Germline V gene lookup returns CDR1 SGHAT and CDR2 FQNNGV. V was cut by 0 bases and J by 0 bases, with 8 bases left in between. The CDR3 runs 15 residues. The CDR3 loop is CASSLDGRMNTEAFF. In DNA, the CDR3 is TGTGCCAGCAGCTTAGATGGACGGATGAACACTGAAGCTTTCTTT.

CDR3 loop: CASSPTQDRNQPQHF. The CDR3 region has the DNA TGTGCCAGCAGCCCCACACAGGATCGCAATCAGCCCCAGCATTTT. The V and J genes are TRBV7-2 and TRBJ1-5, with D possibly being TRBD1 (5 bases). Trimming left V 5 bases short and J 2 bases short, with 13 bases between. The CDR3 totals 15 residues. Germline V gene sequence: CDR1 SGHTA, CDR2 FQGNSA.

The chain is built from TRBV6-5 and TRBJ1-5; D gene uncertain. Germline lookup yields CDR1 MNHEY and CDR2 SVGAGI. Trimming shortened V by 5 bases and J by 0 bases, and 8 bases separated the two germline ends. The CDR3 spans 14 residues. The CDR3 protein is CASSREYSNQPQHF. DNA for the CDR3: TGTGCCAGCAGTCGAGAATATAGCAATCAGCCCCAGCATTTT.

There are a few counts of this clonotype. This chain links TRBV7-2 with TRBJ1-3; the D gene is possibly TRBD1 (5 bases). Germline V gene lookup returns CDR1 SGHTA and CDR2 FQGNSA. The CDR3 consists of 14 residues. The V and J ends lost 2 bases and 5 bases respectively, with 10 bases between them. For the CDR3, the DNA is TGTGCCAGCAGCTTACCGGGGGTGCGAAACACCATATATTTT. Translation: CASSLPGVRNTIYF.

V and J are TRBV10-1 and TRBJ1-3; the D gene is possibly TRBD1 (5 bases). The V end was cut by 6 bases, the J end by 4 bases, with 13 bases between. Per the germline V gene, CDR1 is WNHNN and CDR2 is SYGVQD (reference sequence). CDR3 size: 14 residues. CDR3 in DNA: TGCGCCAGCAGCCCCGGGGGATACGGAAACACCATATATTTT. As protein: CASSPGGYGNTIYF.

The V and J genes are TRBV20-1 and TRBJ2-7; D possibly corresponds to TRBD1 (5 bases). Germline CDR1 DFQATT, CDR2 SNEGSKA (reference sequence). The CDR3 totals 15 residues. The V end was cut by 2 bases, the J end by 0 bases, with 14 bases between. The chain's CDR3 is CSARPRQIFSYEQYF. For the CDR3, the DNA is TGCAGTGCTAGACCCCGACAGATCTTCTCCTACGAGCAGTACTTC.

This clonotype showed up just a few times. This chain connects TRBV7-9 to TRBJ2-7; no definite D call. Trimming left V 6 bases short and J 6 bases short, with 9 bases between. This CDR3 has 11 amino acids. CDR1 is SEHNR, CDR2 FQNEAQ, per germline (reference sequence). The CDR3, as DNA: TGTGCCAGCAGTCCCCTTCTCGAGCAGTACTTC. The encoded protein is CASSPLLEQYF.

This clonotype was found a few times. The CDR3 coding sequence is TGTGCCATCAGTGAGACAACGGGAGGGGGGAATGAGCAGTTCTTC. Its protein product is CAISETTGGGNEQFF. The genes are TRBV10-3 and TRBJ2-1; 8 bases line up with TRBD2. The germline V gene has CDR1 ENHRY and CDR2 SYGVKD. Losses at the gene ends were 2 bases for V and 7 bases for J; bases not matched to a gene: 7. This CDR3 has 15 residues.

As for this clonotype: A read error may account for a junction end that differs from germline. The CDR3 reads CASSIVMGQANF. The CDR3, as DNA: TGTGCCAGCAGTATCGTGATGGGACAGGCGAACTTC. The chain couples TRBV28 to TRBJ2-7, with 8 bases that match TRBD1. CDR3 length: 12 amino acids. Germline lookup yields CDR1 MDHEN and CDR2 SYDVKM. The full variable domain, completed using reference TRBV28 and TRBJ2-7, is DVKVTQSSRYLVKRTGEKVFLECVQDMDHENMFWYRQDPGLGLRLIYFSYDVKMKEKGDIPEGYSVSREKKERFSLILESASTNQTSMYLCASSIVMGQANFGPGTRLTVT.

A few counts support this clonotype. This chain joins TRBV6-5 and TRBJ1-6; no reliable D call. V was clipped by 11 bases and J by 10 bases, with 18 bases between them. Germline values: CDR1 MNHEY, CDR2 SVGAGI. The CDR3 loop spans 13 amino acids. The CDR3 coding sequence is TGTGCCTCCCAGGAGGTTCCAAGGTCACCCCTCCACTTT. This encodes CASQEVPRSPLHF.

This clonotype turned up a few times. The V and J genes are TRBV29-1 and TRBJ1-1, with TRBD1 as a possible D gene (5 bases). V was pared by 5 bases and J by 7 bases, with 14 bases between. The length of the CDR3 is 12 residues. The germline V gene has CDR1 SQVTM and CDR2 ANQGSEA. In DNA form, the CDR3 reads TGCAGCGTTACGGTTCAGACAGATGAAGCTTTCTTT. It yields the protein CSVTVQTDEAFF.

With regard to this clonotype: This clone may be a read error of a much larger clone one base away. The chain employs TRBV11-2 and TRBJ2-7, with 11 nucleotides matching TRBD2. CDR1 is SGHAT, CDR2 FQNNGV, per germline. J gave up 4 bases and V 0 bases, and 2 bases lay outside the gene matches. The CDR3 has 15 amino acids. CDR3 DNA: TGTGCCAGCAGCTTAGACCCTAGCGGGAGGTACGAGCAGTACTTC. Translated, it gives CASSLDPSGRYEQYF.

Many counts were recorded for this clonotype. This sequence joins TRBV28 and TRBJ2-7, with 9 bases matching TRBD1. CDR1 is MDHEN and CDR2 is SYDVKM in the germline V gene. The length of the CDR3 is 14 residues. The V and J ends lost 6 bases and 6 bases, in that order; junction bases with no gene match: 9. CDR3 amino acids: CASRTGGSLREQYF. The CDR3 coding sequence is TGTGCCAGCAGGACAGGGGGTAGTTTACGCGAGCAGTACTTC.

This CDR3 is CASSFWGQGASGANVLTF. The CDR3 nucleotides are TGTGCCAGCAGTTTCTGGGGACAGGGGGCATCTGGGGCCAACGTCCTGACTTTC. The chain couples TRBV6-5 to TRBJ2-6; TRBD1 agrees at 12 bases. Trimming removed 4 bases from V and 1 base from J; junction bases left unmatched: 5. CDR3 length: 18 residues. CDR1 and CDR2 from the germline V gene are MNHEY and SVGAGI.

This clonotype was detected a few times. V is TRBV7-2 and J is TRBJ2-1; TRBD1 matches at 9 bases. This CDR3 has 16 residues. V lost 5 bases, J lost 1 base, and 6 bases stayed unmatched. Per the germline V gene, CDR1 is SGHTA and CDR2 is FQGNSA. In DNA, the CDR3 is TGTGCCAGCAGCGTATACAGGGGGCGATCCTACAATGAGCAGTTCTTC. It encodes CASSVYRGRSYNEQFF.

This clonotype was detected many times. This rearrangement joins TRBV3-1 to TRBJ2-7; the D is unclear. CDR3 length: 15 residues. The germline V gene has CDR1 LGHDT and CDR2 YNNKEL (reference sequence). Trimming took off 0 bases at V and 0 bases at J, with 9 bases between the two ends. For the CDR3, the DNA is TGTGCCAGCAGCCAAGAGCGAAGAGTCTCCTACGAGCAGTACTTC. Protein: CASSQERRVSYEQYF.

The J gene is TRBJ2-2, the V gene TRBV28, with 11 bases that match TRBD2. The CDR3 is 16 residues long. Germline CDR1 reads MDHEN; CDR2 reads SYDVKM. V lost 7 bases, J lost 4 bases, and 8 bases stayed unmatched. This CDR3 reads CASTLLAGGTTGELFF. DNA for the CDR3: TGTGCCAGCACCTTGCTAGCGGGAGGCACCACCGGGGAGCTGTTTTTT.

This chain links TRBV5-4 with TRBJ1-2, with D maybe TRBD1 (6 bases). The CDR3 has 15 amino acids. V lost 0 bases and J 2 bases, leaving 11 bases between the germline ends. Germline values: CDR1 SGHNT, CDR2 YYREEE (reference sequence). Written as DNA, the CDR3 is TGTGCCAGCAGCTTGGTTGCAGGGGCGAACTATGGCTACACCTTC. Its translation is CASSLVAGANYGYTF.

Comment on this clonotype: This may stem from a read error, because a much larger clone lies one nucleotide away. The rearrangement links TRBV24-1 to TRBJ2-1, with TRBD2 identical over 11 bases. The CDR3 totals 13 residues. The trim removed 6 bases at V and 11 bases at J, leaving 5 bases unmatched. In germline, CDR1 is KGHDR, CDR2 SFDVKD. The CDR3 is CATSSSGRNKQFF. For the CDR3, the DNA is TGTGCCACCAGTTCTAGCGGGAGGAATAAGCAGTTCTTC.

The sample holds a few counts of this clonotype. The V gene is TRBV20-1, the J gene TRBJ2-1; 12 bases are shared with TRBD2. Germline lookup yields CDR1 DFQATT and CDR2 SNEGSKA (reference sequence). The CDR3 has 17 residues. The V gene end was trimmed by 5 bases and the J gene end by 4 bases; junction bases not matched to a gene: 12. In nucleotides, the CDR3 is TGCAGTGCTCCTTCCTTCCTGACTAGCGGGAGTTACAATGAGCAGTTCTTC. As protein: CSAPSFLTSGSYNEQFF.

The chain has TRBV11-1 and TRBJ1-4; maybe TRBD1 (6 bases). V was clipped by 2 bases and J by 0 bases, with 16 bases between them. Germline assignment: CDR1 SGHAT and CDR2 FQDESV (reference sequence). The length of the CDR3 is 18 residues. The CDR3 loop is CASSLKQGYTATNEKLFF. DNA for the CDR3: TGTGCCAGCAGCTTAAAACAGGGATACACAGCAACTAATGAAAAACTGTTTTTT.

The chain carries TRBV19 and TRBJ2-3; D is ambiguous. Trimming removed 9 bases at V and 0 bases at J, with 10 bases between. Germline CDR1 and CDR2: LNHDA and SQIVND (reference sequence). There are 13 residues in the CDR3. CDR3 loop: CASARTSTDTQYF. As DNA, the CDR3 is TGTGCCAGCGCCCGGACGAGCACAGATACGCAGTATTTT.

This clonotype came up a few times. The CDR3 nucleotides read TGCAGCGTTGATCCGGAGCGGGGGGACACTGAAGCTTTCTTT. Its protein product is CSVDPERGDTEAFF. This rearrangement joins TRBV29-1 to TRBJ1-1, with D perhaps matching TRBD1 (5 bases). The V gene lost 3 bases and the J gene lost 3 bases, with 14 bases spanning the gap. Looked up from germline, CDR1 is SQVTM and CDR2 is ANQGSEA. The CDR3 has 14 amino acids.

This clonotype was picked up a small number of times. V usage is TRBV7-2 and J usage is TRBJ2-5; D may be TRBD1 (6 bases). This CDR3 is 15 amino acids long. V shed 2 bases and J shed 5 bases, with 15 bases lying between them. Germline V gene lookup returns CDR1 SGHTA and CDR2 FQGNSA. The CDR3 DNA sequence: TGTGCCAGCAGCTTATACCGGCAGGGGCGGGAGACCCAGTACTTC. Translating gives CASSLYRQGRETQYF.

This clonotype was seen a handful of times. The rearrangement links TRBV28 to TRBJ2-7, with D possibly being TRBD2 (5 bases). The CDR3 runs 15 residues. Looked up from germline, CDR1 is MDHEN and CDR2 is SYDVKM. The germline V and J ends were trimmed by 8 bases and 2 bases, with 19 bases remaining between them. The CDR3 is CASLISGGRTYEQYF. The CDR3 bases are TGTGCCAGCCTCATCAGCGGTGGCAGAACCTACGAGCAGTACTTC.

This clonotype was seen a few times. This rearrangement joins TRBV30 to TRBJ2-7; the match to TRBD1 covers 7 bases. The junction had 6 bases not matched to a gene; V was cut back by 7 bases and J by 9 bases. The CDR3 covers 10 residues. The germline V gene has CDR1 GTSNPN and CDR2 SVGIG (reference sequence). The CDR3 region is CASGTVTQYF. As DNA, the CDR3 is TGTGCCTCAGGGACAGTTACGCAGTACTTC.

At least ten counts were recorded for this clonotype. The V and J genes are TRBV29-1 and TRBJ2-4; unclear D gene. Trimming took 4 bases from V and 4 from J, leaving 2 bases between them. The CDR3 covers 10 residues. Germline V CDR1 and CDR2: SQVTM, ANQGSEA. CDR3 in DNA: TGCAGCGTTGGGAAAAACATTCAGTACTTC. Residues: CSVGKNIQYF. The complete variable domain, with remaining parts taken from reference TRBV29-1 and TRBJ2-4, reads SAVISQKPSRDICQRGTSLTIQCQVDSQVTMMFWYRQQPGQSLTLIATANQGSEATYESGFVIDKFPISRPNLTFSTLTVSNMSPEDSSIYLCSVGKNIQYFGAGTRLSVL.

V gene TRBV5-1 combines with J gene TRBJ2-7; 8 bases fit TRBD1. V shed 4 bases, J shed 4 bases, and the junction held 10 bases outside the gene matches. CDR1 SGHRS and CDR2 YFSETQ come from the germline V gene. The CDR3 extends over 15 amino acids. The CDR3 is CASSTLTGVWYEQYF. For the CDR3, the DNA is TGCGCCAGCAGCACCTTGACAGGGGTATGGTACGAGCAGTACTTC. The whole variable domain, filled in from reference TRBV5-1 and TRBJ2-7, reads KAGVTQTPRYLIKTRGQQVTLSCSPISGHRSVSWYQQTPGQGLQFLFEYFSETQRNKGNFPGRFSGRQFSNSRSEMNVSTLELGDSALYLCASSTLTGVWYEQYFGPGTRLTVT.